This passage covers 11 T cell receptor beta chains from one sample sequenced in a study of glioma-infiltrating T cells (dated by TCRdb to about 2016). The data were produced on an Illumina MiSeq. The iRepertoire nested amplicon-rescue multiplex PCR (arm-PCR) platform was used to amplify TCR alpha and beta CDR3 regions from RNA. TCRdb took the public reads, trimmed them with fastp at Q25, ran MiXCR for clone calling and kept in-frame beta chains. Identical CDR3 proteins give one entry, which carries the most common genes and DNA. This sample gives around 100,000 distinct CDR3 sequences in total; roughly 30% of them show up just once. The ten largest clones capture approximately 43% of the sample. The specimen was glioma tissue, nonneoplastic brain tissue, or PBMCs (not recorded which). The receptors derive from a human donor with low-grade glioma or glioblastoma, undergoing nonglioma brain surgery, or in good health (not recorded which).

The chain recombines TRBV2 with TRBJ2-5; 10 nucleotides agree with TRBD2. V trimming: 4 bases; J trimming: 5 bases; junction bases outside the gene matches: 10. The germline CDR1 and CDR2 sequences are SNHLY and FYNNEI. CDR3 length equals 16 residues. CDR3 amino acids: CASSVMPAGGPETQYF. The DNA of the CDR3 is TGTGCCAGCAGTGTAATGCCAGCGGGGGGGCCGGAGACCCAGTACTTC.

Notes on this clonotype: At one end, the junction sequence differs from germline, possibly due to a read error. This chain connects TRBV7-2 to TRBJ2-1; 7 bases line up with TRBD1. Germline values: CDR1 SGHTA, CDR2 FQGNSA. The CDR3 contains 12 residues. The CDR3 here is CASSSRGNGQFF. The DNA for the CDR3 is TGTGCCAGCAGCAGCAGGGGGAATGGGCAGTTCTTC. The full variable domain, rest sourced from reference TRBV7-2 and TRBJ2-1, is GAGVSQSPSNKVTEKGKDVELRCDPISGHTALYWYRQSLGQGLEFLIYFQGNSAPDKSGLPSDRFSAERTGGSVSTLTIQRTQQEDSAVYLCASSSRGNGQFFGPGTRLTVL.

This clonotype was recorded at least ten times. The gene calls are TRBV20-1 and TRBJ2-7, with 11 bases matching TRBD2. V shed 5 bases and J 6 bases; nucleotides not matched to a gene: 12. The V gene's germline CDR1 is DFQATT and CDR2 SNEGSKA (reference sequence). The CDR3 runs to 15 residues. For the CDR3, the DNA is TGCAGTGCTGGCGGAATAGCGGGGGGGAGGCTCGAGCAGTACTTC. Its protein product is CSAGGIAGGRLEQYF.

This clonotype was seen a handful of times. The CDR3: CASSPGQGWQETQYF. The CDR3 coding sequence is TGCGCCAGCAGCCCCGGACAGGGCTGGCAAGAGACCCAGTACTTC. The rearrangement uses TRBV5-1 and TRBJ2-5; TRBD1 aligns across 8 bases. Germline assignment: CDR1 SGHRS and CDR2 YFSETQ. Trimming took 4 bases from V and 2 from J; bases not matched to a gene: 7. This CDR3 is 15 amino acids long.

The chain employs TRBV19 and TRBJ2-1; no clear D. From germline, CDR1 is LNHDA and CDR2 SQIVND (reference sequence). V dropped 5 bases and J dropped 5 bases, with 10 bases sitting between them. The CDR3 spans 13 residues. CDR3: CASSARRNNEQFF. The CDR3 nucleotides read TGTGCCAGTAGTGCTCGGAGAAACAATGAGCAGTTCTTC.

The rearrangement links TRBV6-5 to TRBJ1-2; possibly TRBD1 for D (5 bases). The CDR3 covers 14 residues. V gave up 6 bases and J gave up 4 bases, with 15 bases separating them. In germline, CDR1 is MNHEY, CDR2 SVGAGI. The CDR3 protein is CASRTRDGGYGYTF. CDR3 bases: TGTGCCAGCAGGACCCGGGACGGTGGCTATGGCTACACCTTC.

Only a few counts were recorded for this clonotype. The rearrangement joins TRBV7-9 to TRBJ2-3; unclear D gene. The V gene lost 5 bases and the J gene lost 5 bases, with 17 bases spanning the gap. The CDR3 runs to 15 residues. The germline V gene has CDR1 SEHNR and CDR2 FQNEAQ (reference sequence). DNA of the CDR3: TGTGCCAGCAGCACACGAATAGGGTCACTAGATACGCAGTATTTT. This encodes CASSTRIGSLDTQYF.

The chain recombines TRBV20-1 with TRBJ1-6; D gene uncertain. Germline V gene data show CDR1 as DFQATT and CDR2 as SNEGSKA (reference sequence). There are 15 residues in the CDR3. V lost 3 bases and J 7 bases, leaving 16 bases between the germline ends. DNA of the CDR3: TGCAGTGCTAGCGGGTGGCAGCATGAAAATTCACCCCTCCACTTT. Translation gives CSASGWQHENSPLHF.

This clonotype has at least ten counts. The chain employs TRBV7-9 and TRBJ2-6; D ambiguous. The CDR3 runs 14 residues. Germline V gene data show CDR1 as SEHNR and CDR2 as FQNEAQ (reference sequence). With 5 bases removed from V and 0 bases from J, the gap between germline ends came to 5 bases. Here the CDR3 reads CASSQGSGANVLTF. CDR3 in DNA: TGTGCCAGCAGCCAAGGCTCTGGGGCCAACGTCCTGACTTTC. Full variable domain (rest looked up from reference TRBV7-9 and TRBJ2-6): DTGVSQNPRHKITKRGQNVTFRCDPISEHNRLYWYRQTLGQGPEFLTYFQNEAQLEKSRLLSDRFSAERPKGSFSTLEIQRTEQGDSAMYLCASSQGSGANVLTFGAGSRLTVL.

In its sample, this clonotype was seen a few times. The rearrangement links TRBV27 to TRBJ2-5; D not certain. Germline V gene sequence: CDR1 MNHEY, CDR2 SMNVEV (reference sequence). CDR3 length: 14 residues. The germline V and J ends were trimmed by 6 bases and 3 bases, with 14 bases remaining between them. Here the CDR3 DNA reads TGTGCCAGCAGACAAGACTTGCCTAAAGAGACCCAGTACTTC. As protein: CASRQDLPKETQYF.

For this clonotype: The junction does not match germline at one end; this may be a read error. This CDR3 reads CASGFNNEQFF. The DNA of the CDR3 is TGTGCCAGCGGTTTCAACAATGAGCAGTTCTTC. This rearrangement joins TRBV12-3 or TRBV12-4 to TRBJ2-1, with D unresolved. The length of the CDR3 is 11 residues.